The 27 T cell receptor beta chains below were found in one sample sequenced in a study of T cell changes during pregnancy in multiple sclerosis. Sequenced by immunoSEQ multiplex PCR; TCRdb stores in-frame clones only, minus some. The sample records tens of thousands of clones, 85% to 90% being singletons. The sequenced sample was peripheral blood, obtained after pregnancy. The receptors were gathered from a female donor in good health, enrolled as a control in a pregnancy study.

This sequence joins TRBV6-5 and TRBJ2-7; TRBD2 matches at 11 bases. The CDR3 sequence is 13 residues long. Unmatched junction bases numbered 2, after V lost 8 bases and J lost 2 bases. The germline gives CDR1 MNHEY, CDR2 SVGAGI. Here the CDR3 reads CASGTSGAYEQYF. The CDR3 DNA sequence: TGTGCCAGCGGGACTAGCGGTGCCTACGAGCAGTACTTC.

This clone was seen more than once but under ten times. This rearrangement joins TRBV18 to TRBJ1-6; 7 bases align to TRBD1. Per the germline V gene, CDR1 is KGHSH and CDR2 is LQKENI. J gave up 7 bases and V 1 base, and 4 bases lay outside the gene matches. The CDR3 consists of 15 residues. CDR3 DNA: TGTGCCAGCTCACCACGGGACAGTAAAAATTCACCCCTCCACTTT. As protein: CASSPRDSKNSPLHF.

This chain links TRBV11-2 with TRBJ1-1; no firm D call. With 1 base removed from V and 1 base from J, the gap between germline ends came to 7 bases. The CDR3 sequence is 14 residues long. The germline V gene has CDR1 SGHAT and CDR2 FQNNGV. CDR3 amino acids: CASSLGHSNTEAFF. The CDR3 DNA reads TGTGCCAGCAGCTTAGGACATTCGAACACTGAAGCTTTCTTT.

V usage is TRBV27 and J usage is TRBJ2-6; D is unresolved. V was cut by 5 bases and J by 0 bases, with 5 bases left in between. The CDR3 length is 14 residues. CDR1 is MNHEY, CDR2 SMNVEV, per germline (reference sequence). The CDR3 region has the DNA TGTGCCAGCAGTCCAATCTCTGGGGCCAACGTCCTGACTTTC. Encoded protein: CASSPISGANVLTF.

The CDR3 loop is CASSLDPGGNTIYF. DNA of the CDR3: TGTGCCAGCAGCTTAGACCCGGGGGGAAACACCATATATTTT. V gene TRBV7-2 combines with J gene TRBJ1-3; D is ambiguous. The CDR3 is made up of 14 amino acids. CDR1 is SGHTA, CDR2 FQGNSA, per germline. Trimming left V 1 base short and J 4 bases short, with 8 bases between.

This clone was counted between two and nine times. The chain has TRBV18 and TRBJ1-1, with 7 bases matching TRBD1. Losses at the gene ends were 4 bases for V and 0 bases for J; bases not matched to a gene: 8. This CDR3 has 16 amino acids. Germline values: CDR1 KGHSH, CDR2 LQKENI. The CDR3 bases are TGTGCCAGCTCACGATATACAGGGGCCCTGAACACTGAAGCTTTCTTT. Protein: CASSRYTGALNTEAFF.

The chain is built from TRBV4-1 and TRBJ2-7; 7 positions match TRBD1. V gave up 0 bases and J gave up 3 bases; unmatched junction bases: 2. In germline, CDR1 is MGHRA, CDR2 YSYEKL. The CDR3 covers 14 residues. The CDR3 here is CASSQEDRNYEQYF. CDR3 DNA: TGCGCCAGCAGCCAAGAGGACAGGAACTACGAGCAGTACTTC.

J is TRBJ1-1 and V is TRBV5-1; D is perhaps TRBD1 (5 bases). Trimming cost V 1 base and J 10 bases, with 14 bases left between them. Germline CDR1 and CDR2: SGHRS and YFSETQ. This CDR3 has 13 residues. In nucleotides, the CDR3 is TGCGCCAGCAGCTTGAATAACCCCGGGGGAGCTTTCTTT. Translated, it gives CASSLNNPGGAFF.

CDR3 nucleotides: TGTGCTAGTGGTTTGGGAGGGCCTAATTCACCCCTCCACTTT. Its translation is CASGLGGPNSPLHF. This chain connects TRBV12-5 to TRBJ1-6; D is undetermined. Germline loops: CDR1 LGHNT, CDR2 FRNRAP. V lost 1 base and J 6 bases, leaving 7 bases between the germline ends. The CDR3 sequence is 14 residues long.

The sample holds many counts of this clone. V is TRBV9 and J is TRBJ1-2, with 10 bases fitting TRBD1. The CDR3 has 15 residues. Trimming cost V 3 bases and J 4 bases; bases outside gene matches: 6. Germline CDR1 reads SGDLS; CDR2 reads YYNGEE. The CDR3 is CASSGTGGSSYGYTF. The CDR3 nucleotides read TGTGCCAGCAGCGGGACAGGGGGTTCTAGCTATGGCTACACCTTC.

V and J are TRBV27 and TRBJ2-7, with D possibly matching TRBD1 (6 bases). V was trimmed by 5 bases and J by 2 bases, leaving 13 bases between them. CDR1 is MNHEY and CDR2 is SMNVEV in the germline V gene (reference sequence). The CDR3 totals 14 residues. CDR3 DNA sequence: TGTGCCAGCAGTCCGTACACAGGGACCTACGAGCAGTACTTC. Its translation: CASSPYTGTYEQYF.

This clone was seen more than once but under ten times. The V gene is TRBV7-9, the J gene TRBJ2-1; 8 bases match TRBD2. Germline CDR1 is SEHNR and CDR2 is FQNEAQ (reference sequence). The CDR3 covers 15 residues. V was pared by 5 bases and J by 8 bases, with 11 bases of the junction left unmatched. The CDR3 is CASSLSGITVDEQFF. For the CDR3, the DNA is TGTGCCAGCAGCCTTAGCGGGATCACCGTCGATGAGCAGTTCTTC.

V gene TRBV5-8 combines with J gene TRBJ2-3; TRBD2 agrees at 9 bases. This CDR3 contains 16 residues. Germline V lookup: CDR1 SGHTS, CDR2 YDEGEE. V trimming: 4 bases; J trimming: 0 bases; junction bases outside the gene matches: 6. CDR3 sequence: CASSPLAGLSTDTQYF. The CDR3 DNA reads as TGTGCCAGCAGCCCTCTAGCGGGACTTAGCACAGATACGCAGTATTTT.

The chain uses TRBV9 and TRBJ1-1, with D unresolved. V shed 0 bases and J shed 1 base, with 7 bases lying between them. The CDR3 sequence is 14 residues long. Germline V gene data show CDR1 as SGDLS and CDR2 as YYNGEE. CDR3 sequence: CASSVAGKNTEAFF. CDR3 nucleotides: TGTGCCAGCAGCGTAGCCGGGAAGAACACTGAAGCTTTCTTT.

This chain uses TRBV6-5 with TRBJ2-7, with D possibly being TRBD2 (6 bases). The CDR3 spans 12 residues. V dropped 6 bases and J dropped 3 bases, with 9 bases sitting between them. CDR1 and CDR2 (germline): MNHEY, SVGAGI. The CDR3 spells CASSLTSYEQYF. CDR3 coding DNA: TGTGCCAGCAGCCTGACTAGCTACGAGCAGTACTTC.

V usage is TRBV6-5 and J usage is TRBJ2-7, with D tentatively TRBD2 (5 bases). CDR1 is MNHEY, CDR2 SVGAGI, per germline. V lost 7 bases and J 13 bases, leaving 20 bases between the germline ends. This CDR3 is built from 12 residues. In DNA, the CDR3 is TGTGCCAGCACCACCTCGGGGAAAACGGAATACTTC. Its protein product is CASTTSGKTEYF.

J is TRBJ1-3 and V is TRBV4-3; D unresolved. V was clipped by 1 base and J by 4 bases, with 8 bases between them. CDR3 length equals 14 residues. The germline V gene encodes CDR1 LGHNA and CDR2 YSLEER. The CDR3 protein is CASSQGSEGNTIYF. The CDR3 nucleotides read TGCGCCAGCAGCCAAGGGTCGGAGGGAAACACCATATATTTT.

The CDR3 DNA sequence: TGTGCCAGTGGGGGACAGGGGGCGTCTGACTATGGCTACACCTTC. The encoded protein is CASGGQGASDYGYTF. The gene calls are TRBV19 and TRBJ1-2; 12 nucleotides agree with TRBD1. V was pared by 8 bases and J by 3 bases, with 7 bases of the junction left unmatched. The CDR3 sequence is 15 residues long. In germline, CDR1 is LNHDA, CDR2 SQIVND (reference sequence). The variable domain in full, completed from reference TRBV19 and TRBJ1-2, reads DGGITQSPKYLFRKEGQNVTLSCEQNLNHDAMYWYRQDPGQGLRLIYYSQIVNDFQKGDIAEGYSVSREKKESFPLTVTSAQKNPTAFYLCASGGQGASDYGYTFGSGTRLTVV.

The rearrangement joins TRBV12-5 to TRBJ1-4, with D maybe TRBD1 (6 bases). CDR1 and CDR2 from the germline V gene are LGHNT and FRNRAP. The CDR3 runs 16 residues. V was clipped by 1 base and J by 10 bases, with 19 bases between them. CDR3 protein: CASGLGSLQGRGKLFF. The DNA for the CDR3 is TGTGCTAGTGGTTTGGGATCATTACAGGGTAGAGGAAAACTGTTTTTT. Together with reference TRBV12-5 and TRBJ1-4, the CDR3 gives the full variable domain: DARVTQTPRHKVTEMGQEVTMRCQPILGHNTVFWYRQTMMQGLELLAYFRNRAPLDDSGMPKDRFSAEMPDATLATLKIQPSEPRDSAVYFCASGLGSLQGRGKLFFGSGTQLSVL.

The chain joins TRBV2 to TRBJ1-5; weak D call: TRBD1 (5 bases). The germline gives CDR1 SNHLY, CDR2 FYNNEI. The CDR3 runs 15 residues. Trimming removed 7 bases from V and 0 bases from J, with 13 bases in between. CDR3 bases: TGTGCCAGCACGGTTGCGGGGGATAGCAATCAGCCCCAGCATTTT. Its protein product is CASTVAGDSNQPQHF. The whole variable domain, remainder taken from reference TRBV2 and TRBJ1-5, is EPEVTQTPSHQVTQMGQEVILRCVPISNHLYFYWYRQILGQKVEFLVSFYNNEISEKSEIFDDQFSVERPDGSNFTLKIRSTKLEDSAMYFCASTVAGDSNQPQHFGDGTRLSIL.

This chain links TRBV29-1 with TRBJ2-4; 8 nucleotides match TRBD2. Germline CDR1 is SQVTM and CDR2 is ANQGSEA. The CDR3 length is 14 residues. The ends lost 4 bases at V and 4 bases at J; junction bases unmatched: 6. CDR3 DNA: TGCAGCGTTGGACGGGAGGGGAGTAAAAACATTCAGTACTTC. This encodes CSVGREGSKNIQYF.

The chain joins TRBV29-1 to TRBJ1-2; TRBD1 agrees at 7 bases. CDR1 is SQVTM, CDR2 ANQGSEA, per germline. This CDR3 contains 13 residues. V lost 5 bases, J lost 3 bases, and 6 bases stayed unmatched. Here the CDR3 reads CSVLTDRYYGYTF. For the CDR3, the DNA is TGCAGCGTTCTGACGGACAGGTACTATGGCTACACCTTC.

This rearrangement joins TRBV6-5 to TRBJ1-5; 9 bases match TRBD1. The CDR3 is 15 amino acids. In germline, CDR1 is MNHEY, CDR2 SVGAGI. The ends lost 5 bases at V and 2 bases at J; junction bases unmatched: 4. In DNA, the CDR3 is TGTGCCAGCAGTAAACAGGGGGCAGGCAATCAGCCCCAGCATTTT. Translation gives CASSKQGAGNQPQHF.

The chain joins TRBV7-9 to TRBJ1-5; D is undetermined. CDR3 size: 16 residues. CDR1 is SEHNR and CDR2 is FQNEAQ in the germline V gene (reference sequence). The germline V and J ends were trimmed by 5 bases and 0 bases, with 14 bases remaining between them. The CDR3: CASSQGEEYSNQPQHF. Written as DNA, the CDR3 is TGTGCCAGCAGCCAAGGAGAGGAGTATAGCAATCAGCCCCAGCATTTT. The whole variable domain, filled in from reference TRBV7-9 and TRBJ1-5, reads DTGVSQNPRHKITKRGQNVTFRCDPISEHNRLYWYRQTLGQGPEFLTYFQNEAQLEKSRLLSDRFSAERPKGSFSTLEIQRTEQGDSAMYLCASSQGEEYSNQPQHFGDGTRLSIL.

V is TRBV6-4 and J is TRBJ2-3; weak D call: TRBD2 (6 bases). CDR3 length: 13 amino acids. Germline V gene sequence: CDR1 MRHNA, CDR2 SNTAGT. Trimming pared 5 bases from V and 4 bases from J, leaving 10 bases between. CDR3 protein: CASSRDWSDTQYF. DNA for the CDR3: TGTGCCAGCAGTAGGGACTGGTCAGATACGCAGTATTTT.

This chain connects TRBV5-4 to TRBJ2-1; weak D call: TRBD2 (6 bases). The CDR3 covers 15 residues. V lost 3 bases and J lost 2, with 12 bases in between. CDR1 is SGHNT and CDR2 is YYREEE in the germline V gene (reference sequence). The CDR3 loop is CASSSPSAPYNEQFF. Here the CDR3 DNA reads TGTGCCAGCAGCTCGCCTAGCGCTCCCTACAATGAGCAGTTCTTC.

This chain connects TRBV18 to TRBJ2-1; 15 nucleotides match TRBD2. There are 17 residues in the CDR3. Germline values: CDR1 KGHSH, CDR2 LQKENI. Germline trimming cut 3 bases from V and 6 bases from J; bases unmatched to any gene: 6. The CDR3 sequence: CASSPRTSGGAGNEQFF. CDR3 sequence (DNA): TGTGCCAGCTCACCGAGGACTAGCGGGGGGGCTGGCAATGAGCAGTTCTTC.